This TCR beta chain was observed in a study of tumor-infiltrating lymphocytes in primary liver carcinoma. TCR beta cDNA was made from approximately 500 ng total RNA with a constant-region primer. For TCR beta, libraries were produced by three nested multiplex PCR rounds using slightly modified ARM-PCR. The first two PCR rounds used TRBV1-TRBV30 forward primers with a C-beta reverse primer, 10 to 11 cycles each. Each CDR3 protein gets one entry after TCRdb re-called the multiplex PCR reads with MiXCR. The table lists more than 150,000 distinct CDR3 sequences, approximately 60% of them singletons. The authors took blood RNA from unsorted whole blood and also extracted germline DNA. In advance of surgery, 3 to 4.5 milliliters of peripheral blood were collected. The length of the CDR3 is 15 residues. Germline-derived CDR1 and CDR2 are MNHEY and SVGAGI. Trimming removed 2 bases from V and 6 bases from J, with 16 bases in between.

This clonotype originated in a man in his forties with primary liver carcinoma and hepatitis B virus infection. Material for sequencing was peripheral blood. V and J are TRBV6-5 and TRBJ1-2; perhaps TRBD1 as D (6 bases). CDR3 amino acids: CASSYGDNWKDGYTF. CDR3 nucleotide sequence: TGTGCCAGCAGTTACGGGGACAATTGGAAGGATGGCTACACCTTC.